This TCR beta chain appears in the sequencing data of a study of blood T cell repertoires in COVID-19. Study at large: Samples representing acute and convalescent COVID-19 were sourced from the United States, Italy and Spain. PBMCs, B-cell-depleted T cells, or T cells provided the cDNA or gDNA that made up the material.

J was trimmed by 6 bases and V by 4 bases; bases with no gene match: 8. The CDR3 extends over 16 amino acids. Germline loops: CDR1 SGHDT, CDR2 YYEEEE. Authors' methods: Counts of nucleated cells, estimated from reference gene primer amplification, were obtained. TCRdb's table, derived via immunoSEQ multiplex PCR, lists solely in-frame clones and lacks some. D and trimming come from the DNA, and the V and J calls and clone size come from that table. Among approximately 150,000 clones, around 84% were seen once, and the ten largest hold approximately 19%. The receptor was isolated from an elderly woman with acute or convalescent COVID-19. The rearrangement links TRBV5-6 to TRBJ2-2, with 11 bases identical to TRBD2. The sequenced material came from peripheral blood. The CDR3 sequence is CASSPGLAVLAGELFF. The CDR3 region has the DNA TGTGCCAGCAGCCCGGGACTAGCGGTTCTCGCCGGGGAGCTGTTTTTT.